This is a list of T cell receptor beta chains from one sample in a study of T cell responses to AZD1222 COVID-19 vaccine. Generated by immunoSEQ multiplex PCR, the TCRdb table keeps only in-frame clones and is missing some. The profile shows around 150,000 clones, 90% of them singletons. This sample comprised peripheral blood, obtained on day 0 of AZD1222 vaccination. The receptors were gathered from an adult in good health. Both conserved end residues are part of each CDR3. The D gene is left open where the match is weak. Clone size, where shown, is once, few, many, or a class for clones that have expanded.

J gene: TRBJ2-7
clone size: few
D gene: -
V gene: TRBV7-3
CDR3 protein: CASSLGSGGVGTYEQYF
CDR3 DNA: TGTGCCAGCAGCTTAGGTTCGGGCGGGGTTGGAACCTACGAGCAGTACTTC

J gene: TRBJ1-1
clone size: -
D gene: -
V gene: TRBV6-2/TRBV6-3
CDR3 protein: CASSYGAVTEAFF
CDR3 DNA: TGTGCCAGCAGTTACGGGGCGGTTACGGAAGCTTTCTTT

J gene: TRBJ1-1
clone size: -
D gene: -
V gene: TRBV5-4
CDR3 protein: CASSLVFGVNTEAFF
CDR3 DNA: TGTGCCAGCAGCTTGGTCTTTGGAGTGAACACTGAAGCTTTCTTT

J gene: TRBJ2-7
clone size: -
D gene: TRBD1
V gene: TRBV5-4
CDR3 protein: CASSLDRDSYEQYF
CDR3 DNA: TGTGCCAGCAGCTTAGACAGGGACTCCTACGAGCAGTACTTC

J gene: TRBJ1-2
clone size: -
D gene: TRBD1
V gene: TRBV4-1
CDR3 protein: CASSQDRDRGNGYTF
CDR3 DNA: TGCGCCAGCAGCCAAGACCGAGACAGGGGGAATGGCTACACCTTC

J gene: TRBJ1-5
clone size: -
D gene: -
V gene: TRBV7-2
CDR3 protein: CASSFGSNSNQPQHF
CDR3 DNA: TGTGCCAGCAGCTTTGGCAGCAATAGCAATCAGCCCCAGCATTTT

J gene: TRBJ1-6
clone size: -
D gene: -
V gene: TRBV4-1
CDR3 protein: CASSQAWTKYSPLHF
CDR3 DNA: TGCGCCAGCAGCCAAGCATGGACCAAATATTCACCCCTCCACTTT

J gene: TRBJ1-1
clone size: -
D gene: -
V gene: TRBV20-1
CDR3 protein: CSARDQTEAFF
CDR3 DNA: TGCAGTGCTAGAGATCAGACTGAAGCTTTCTTT

J gene: TRBJ2-3
clone size: few
D gene: TRBD2
V gene: TRBV9
CDR3 protein: CASSVGTSGGPPYGTDTQYF
CDR3 DNA: TGTGCCAGCAGCGTAGGGACTAGCGGGGGGCCCCCTTATGGCACAGATACGCAGTATTTT

J gene: TRBJ1-2
clone size: -
D gene: -
V gene: TRBV10-3
CDR3 protein: CAISESLRGLSLYGYTF
CDR3 DNA: TGTGCCATCAGTGAGTCGTTAAGGGGCCTAAGTCTCTATGGCTACACCTTC

J gene: TRBJ1-5
clone size: few
D gene: -
V gene: TRBV6-2/TRBV6-3
CDR3 protein: CASSYIRTVASAQPQHF
CDR3 DNA: TGTGCCAGCAGTTACATTCGGACAGTCGCGTCTGCGCAGCCCCAGCATTTT

J gene: TRBJ1-1
clone size: -
D gene: TRBD1
V gene: TRBV9
CDR3 protein: CASSVGGQADTEAFF
CDR3 DNA: TGTGCCAGCAGCGTAGGGGGACAGGCGGACACTGAAGCTTTCTTT

J gene: TRBJ2-5
clone size: -
D gene: TRBD2
V gene: TRBV28
CDR3 protein: CASKKRLAGDNQETQYF
CDR3 DNA: TGTGCCAGCAAGAAAAGGCTAGCGGGAGACAACCAAGAGACCCAGTACTTC

J gene: TRBJ2-7
clone size: -
D gene: TRBD2
V gene: TRBV7-8
CDR3 protein: CASSLVTGGAYEQYF
CDR3 DNA: TGTGCCAGCAGCTTGGTGACGGGAGGGGCCTACGAGCAGTACTTC

J gene: TRBJ2-1
clone size: once
D gene: -
V gene: TRBV18
CDR3 protein: CASSPAEGYNEQFF
CDR3 DNA: TGTGCCAGCTCACCAGCGGAGGGCTACAATGAGCAGTTCTTC

J gene: TRBJ1-5
clone size: once
D gene: TRBD1
V gene: TRBV19
CDR3 protein: CASSIEGTGNQPQHF
CDR3 DNA: TGTGCCAGTAGTATAGAAGGGACAGGGAATCAGCCCCAGCATTTT

J gene: TRBJ1-2
clone size: -
D gene: -
V gene: TRBV15
CDR3 protein: CATDLTRRSYGYTF
CDR3 DNA: TGTGCCACAGACCTGACGAGACGCTCCTATGGCTACACCTTC

J gene: TRBJ2-5
clone size: -
D gene: -
V gene: TRBV3-1/TRBV3-2
CDR3 protein: CASSPRGETQYF
CDR3 DNA: TGTGCCAGCAGCCCCAGGGGAGAGACCCAGTACTTC

J gene: TRBJ1-6
clone size: once
D gene: -
V gene: TRBV3-1/TRBV3-2
CDR3 protein: CASSQRQNSPLHF
CDR3 DNA: TGTGCCAGCAGCCAAAGACAGAATTCACCCCTCCACTTT

J gene: TRBJ1-1
clone size: -
D gene: -
V gene: TRBV2
CDR3 protein: CASSALGNTEAFF
CDR3 DNA: TGTGCCAGCAGCGCGCTTGGTAACACTGAAGCTTTCTTT

J gene: TRBJ1-4
clone size: -
D gene: -
V gene: TRBV5-6
CDR3 protein: CASSFGRQPTNEKLFF
CDR3 DNA: TGTGCCAGCAGCTTTGGTCGGCAGCCAACTAATGAAAAACTGTTTTTT

J gene: TRBJ1-5
clone size: -
D gene: TRBD1
V gene: TRBV4-1
CDR3 protein: CASSQSGTRGPQPQHF
CDR3 DNA: TGCGCCAGCAGCCAAAGTGGGACAAGGGGGCCTCAGCCCCAGCATTTT

J gene: TRBJ1-4
clone size: -
D gene: TRBD1
V gene: TRBV28
CDR3 protein: CASATGGWGEKLFF
CDR3 DNA: TGTGCCAGTGCCACAGGGGGCTGGGGTGAAAAACTGTTTTTT

J gene: TRBJ2-7
clone size: once
D gene: -
V gene: TRBV4-1
CDR3 protein: CASSQEGPGITYEQYF
CDR3 DNA: TGCGCCAGCAGCCAAGAGGGTCCCGGGATTACCTACGAGCAGTACTTC

J gene: TRBJ2-7
clone size: once
D gene: -
V gene: TRBV9
CDR3 protein: CASSVEASRGYEQYF
CDR3 DNA: TGTGCCAGCAGCGTAGAGGCATCAAGAGGCTACGAGCAGTACTTC

J gene: TRBJ1-1
clone size: -
D gene: -
V gene: TRBV4-1
CDR3 protein: CASSLESGGGGRHTEAFF
CDR3 DNA: TGCGCCAGCAGCCTCGAAAGCGGGGGTGGGGGGAGGCACACTGAAGCTTTCTTT

J gene: TRBJ2-3
clone size: -
D gene: -
V gene: TRBV2
CDR3 protein: CASSAGSDTQYF
CDR3 DNA: TGTGCCAGCAGCGCAGGGTCAGATACGCAGTATTTT

J gene: TRBJ1-2
clone size: -
D gene: -
V gene: TRBV28
CDR3 protein: CAAALGGEIVNYGYTF
CDR3 DNA: TGTGCCGCAGCTTTGGGGGGCGAGATCGTTAACTATGGCTACACCTTC

J gene: TRBJ1-4
clone size: -
D gene: -
V gene: TRBV30
CDR3 protein: CAWSPLRGTPATNEKLFF
CDR3 DNA: TGTGCCTGGAGTCCACTCCGTGGGACACCCGCAACTAATGAAAAACTGTTTTTT

J gene: TRBJ2-2
clone size: -
D gene: TRBD1
V gene: TRBV27
CDR3 protein: CASSLVPQGAANTGELFF
CDR3 DNA: TGTGCCAGCAGTTTAGTCCCACAGGGGGCCGCGAACACCGGGGAGCTGTTTTTT

J gene: TRBJ1-6
clone size: -
D gene: -
V gene: TRBV30
CDR3 protein: CAWSPVDSPLHF
CDR3 DNA: TGTGCCTGGAGTCCCGTGGATTCACCCCTCCACTTT

J gene: TRBJ2-1
clone size: few
D gene: TRBD2
V gene: TRBV9
CDR3 protein: CASSAGTSGTARPEQFF
CDR3 DNA: TGTGCCAGCAGCGCCGGGACTAGCGGGACCGCCCGCCCAGAGCAGTTCTTC

J gene: TRBJ2-7
clone size: -
D gene: -
V gene: TRBV11-2
CDR3 protein: CASSLFRAYEQYF
CDR3 DNA: TGTGCCAGCAGCCTATTTCGGGCCTACGAGCAGTACTTC

J gene: TRBJ1-1
clone size: -
D gene: TRBD1
V gene: TRBV18
CDR3 protein: CASSPGTAEAFF
CDR3 DNA: TGTGCCAGCTCACCCGGGACAGCGGAAGCTTTCTTT

J gene: TRBJ2-1
clone size: few
D gene: -
V gene: TRBV30
CDR3 protein: CAWSASLGGTPDNEQFF
CDR3 DNA: TGTGCCTGGAGTGCCTCCCTTGGCGGGACGCCGGACAATGAGCAGTTCTTC